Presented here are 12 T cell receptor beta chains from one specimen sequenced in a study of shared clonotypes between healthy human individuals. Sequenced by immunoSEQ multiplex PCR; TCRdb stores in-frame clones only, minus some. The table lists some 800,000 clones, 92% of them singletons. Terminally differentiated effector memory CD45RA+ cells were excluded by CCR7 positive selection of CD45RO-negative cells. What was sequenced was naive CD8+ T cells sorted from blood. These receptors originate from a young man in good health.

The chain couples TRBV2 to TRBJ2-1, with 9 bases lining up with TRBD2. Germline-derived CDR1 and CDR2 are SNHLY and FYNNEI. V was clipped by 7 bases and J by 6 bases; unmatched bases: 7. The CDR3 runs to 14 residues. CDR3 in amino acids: CASMPVSGSNEQFF. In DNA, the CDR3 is TGTGCCAGCATGCCGGTTAGCGGGAGCAATGAGCAGTTCTTC.

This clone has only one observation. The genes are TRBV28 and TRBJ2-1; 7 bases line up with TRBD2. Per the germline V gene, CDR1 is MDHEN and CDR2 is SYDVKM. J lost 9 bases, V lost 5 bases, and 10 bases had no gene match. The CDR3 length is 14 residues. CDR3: CASSPLAGVSEQFF. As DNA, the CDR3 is TGTGCCAGCAGTCCCCTGGCGGGAGTAAGTGAGCAGTTCTTC.

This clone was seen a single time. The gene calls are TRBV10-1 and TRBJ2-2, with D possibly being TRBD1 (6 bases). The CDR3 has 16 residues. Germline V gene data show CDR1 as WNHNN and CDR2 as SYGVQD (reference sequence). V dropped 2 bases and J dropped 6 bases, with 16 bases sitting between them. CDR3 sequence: CASSEASDSPAGELFF. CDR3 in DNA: TGCGCCAGCAGTGAGGCGTCGGACAGCCCCGCCGGGGAGCTGTTTTTT.

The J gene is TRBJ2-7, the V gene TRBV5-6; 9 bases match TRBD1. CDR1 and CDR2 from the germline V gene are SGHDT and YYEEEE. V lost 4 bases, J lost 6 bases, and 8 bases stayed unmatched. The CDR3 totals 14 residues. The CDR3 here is CASSPGTGWSEQYF. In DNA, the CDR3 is TGTGCCAGCAGCCCGGGGACAGGGTGGAGCGAGCAGTACTTC.

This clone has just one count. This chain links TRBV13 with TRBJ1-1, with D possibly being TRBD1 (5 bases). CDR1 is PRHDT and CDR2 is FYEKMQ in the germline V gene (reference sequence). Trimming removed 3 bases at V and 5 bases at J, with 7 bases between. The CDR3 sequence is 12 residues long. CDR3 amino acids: CASSFRVTEAFF. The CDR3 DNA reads TGTGCCAGCAGCTTCAGGGTTACTGAAGCTTTCTTT.

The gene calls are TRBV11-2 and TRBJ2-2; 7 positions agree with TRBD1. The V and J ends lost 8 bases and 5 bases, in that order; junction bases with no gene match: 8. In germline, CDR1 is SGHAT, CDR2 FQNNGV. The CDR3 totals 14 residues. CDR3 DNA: TGTGCCAGCCAGACAGGGACCGATACCGGGGAGCTGTTTTTT. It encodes CASQTGTDTGELFF.

The CDR3 region is CASSFAGGKETQYF. CDR3 coding DNA: TGTGCCAGCAGTTTTGCGGGAGGAAAGGAGACCCAGTACTTC. The chain has TRBV27 and TRBJ2-5; the match to TRBD2 covers 8 bases. With V trimmed by 3 bases and J by 5 bases, 5 bases remained unmatched. Germline CDR1 is MNHEY and CDR2 is SMNVEV (reference sequence). The CDR3 sequence is 14 residues long.

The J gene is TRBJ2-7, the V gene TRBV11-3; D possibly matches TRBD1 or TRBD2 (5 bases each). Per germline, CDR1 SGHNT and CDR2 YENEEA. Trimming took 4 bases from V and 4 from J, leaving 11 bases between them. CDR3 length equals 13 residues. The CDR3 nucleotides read TGTGCCAGCAGCTCGAGGGGTTCGTACGAGCAGTACTTC. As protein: CASSSRGSYEQYF.

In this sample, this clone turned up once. The CDR3 sequence is CASSAGTSDYNEQFF. DNA of the CDR3: TGTGCCAGCAGCGCCGGGACTAGCGACTACAATGAGCAGTTCTTC. J is TRBJ2-1 and V is TRBV9; 10 nucleotides match TRBD2. The V gene end was trimmed by 3 bases and the J gene end by 3 bases; junction bases not matched to a gene: 3. CDR1 is SGDLS, CDR2 YYNGEE, per germline. The length of the CDR3 is 15 residues.

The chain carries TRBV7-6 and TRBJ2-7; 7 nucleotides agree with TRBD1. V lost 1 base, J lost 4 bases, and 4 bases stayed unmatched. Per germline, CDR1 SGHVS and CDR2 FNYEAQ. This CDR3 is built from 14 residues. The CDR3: CASSLGGTDYEQYF. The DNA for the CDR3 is TGTGCCAGCAGCTTAGGGGGGACAGATTACGAGCAGTACTTC.

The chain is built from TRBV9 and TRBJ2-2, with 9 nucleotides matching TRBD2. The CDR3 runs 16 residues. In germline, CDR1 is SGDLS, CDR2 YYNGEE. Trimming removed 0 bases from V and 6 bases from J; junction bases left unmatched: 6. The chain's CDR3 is CASSVVPAGGSGELFF. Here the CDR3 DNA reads TGTGCCAGCAGCGTAGTCCCAGCGGGAGGATCCGGGGAGCTGTTTTTT.

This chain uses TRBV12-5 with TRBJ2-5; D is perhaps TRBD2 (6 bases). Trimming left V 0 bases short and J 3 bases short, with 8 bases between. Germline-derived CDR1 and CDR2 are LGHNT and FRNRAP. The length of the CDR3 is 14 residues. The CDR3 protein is CASGLVGEEETQYF. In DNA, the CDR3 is TGTGCTAGTGGTTTGGTGGGGGAGGAAGAGACCCAGTACTTC.